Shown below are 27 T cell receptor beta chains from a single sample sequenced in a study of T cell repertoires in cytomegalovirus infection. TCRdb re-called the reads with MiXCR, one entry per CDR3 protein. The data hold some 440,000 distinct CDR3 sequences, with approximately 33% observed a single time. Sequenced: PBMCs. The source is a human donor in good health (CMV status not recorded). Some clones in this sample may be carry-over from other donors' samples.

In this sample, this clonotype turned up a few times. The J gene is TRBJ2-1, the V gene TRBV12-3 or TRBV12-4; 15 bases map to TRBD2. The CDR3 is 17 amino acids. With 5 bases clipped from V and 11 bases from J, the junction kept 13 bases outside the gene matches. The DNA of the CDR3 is TGTGCCAGCAGTGACCAGCTGGGACTAGCGGGGGGCCGTCAGCAGTTCTTC. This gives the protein CASSDQLGLAGGRQQFF.

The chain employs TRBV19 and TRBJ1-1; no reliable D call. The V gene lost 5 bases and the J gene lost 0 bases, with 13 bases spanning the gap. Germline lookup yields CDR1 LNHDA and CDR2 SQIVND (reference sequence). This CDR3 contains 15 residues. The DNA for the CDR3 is TGTGCCAGTAGTTCAGCTACCTTCATGAACACTGAAGCTTTCTTT. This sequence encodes CASSSATFMNTEAFF.

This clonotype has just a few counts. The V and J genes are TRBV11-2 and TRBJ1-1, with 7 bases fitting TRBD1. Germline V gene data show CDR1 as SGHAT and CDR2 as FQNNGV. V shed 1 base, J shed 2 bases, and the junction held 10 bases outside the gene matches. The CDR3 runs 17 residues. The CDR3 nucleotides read TGTGCCAGCAGCTTAGCCCTTTACAGGGGCCTAAACACTGAAGCTTTCTTT. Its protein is CASSLALYRGLNTEAFF.

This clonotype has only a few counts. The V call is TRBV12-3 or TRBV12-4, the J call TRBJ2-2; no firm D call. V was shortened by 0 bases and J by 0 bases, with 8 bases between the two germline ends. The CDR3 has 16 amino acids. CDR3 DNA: TGTGCCAGCAGTTTAGCACCATCCTCGAACACCGGGGAGCTGTTTTTT. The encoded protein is CASSLAPSSNTGELFF.

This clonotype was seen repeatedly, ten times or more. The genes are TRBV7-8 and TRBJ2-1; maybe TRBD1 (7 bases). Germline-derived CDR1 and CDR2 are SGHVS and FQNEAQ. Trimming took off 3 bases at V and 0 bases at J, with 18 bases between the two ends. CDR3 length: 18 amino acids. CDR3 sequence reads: CASSFPAVQGGSYNEQFF. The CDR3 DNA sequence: TGTGCCAGCAGCTTTCCCGCCGTCCAGGGGGGCTCCTACAATGAGCAGTTCTTC.

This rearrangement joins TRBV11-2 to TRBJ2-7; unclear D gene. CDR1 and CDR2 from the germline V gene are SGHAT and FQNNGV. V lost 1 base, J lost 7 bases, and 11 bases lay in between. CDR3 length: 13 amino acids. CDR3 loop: CASSLGSTGEQYF. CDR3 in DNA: TGTGCCAGCAGCTTAGGATCTACGGGTGAGCAGTACTTC.

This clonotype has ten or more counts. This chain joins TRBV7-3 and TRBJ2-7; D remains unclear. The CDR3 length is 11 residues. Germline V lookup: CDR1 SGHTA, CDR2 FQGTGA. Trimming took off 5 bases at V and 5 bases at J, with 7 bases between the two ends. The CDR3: CASSPCHEQYF. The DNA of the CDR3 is TGTGCCAGCAGCCCCTGCCACGAGCAGTACTTC.

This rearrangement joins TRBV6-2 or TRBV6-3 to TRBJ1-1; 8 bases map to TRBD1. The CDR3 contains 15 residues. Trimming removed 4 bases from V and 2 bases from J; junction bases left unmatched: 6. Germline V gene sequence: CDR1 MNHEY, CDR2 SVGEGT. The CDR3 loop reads CASSSRTGINTEAFF. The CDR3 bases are TGTGCCAGCAGTTCCCGGACAGGGATAAACACTGAAGCTTTCTTT.

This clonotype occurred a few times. The CDR3 loop is CASSPPRFQARSSYEQYF. The CDR3 DNA follows: TGTGCCAGCAGCCCGCCCCGTTTTCAAGCGCGAAGCTCCTACGAGCAGTACTTC. This chain links TRBV7-9 with TRBJ2-7; D is ambiguous. Per the germline V gene, CDR1 is SEHNR and CDR2 is FQNEAQ (reference sequence). The CDR3 consists of 18 residues. V was shortened by 5 bases and J by 0 bases, with 23 bases between the two germline ends.

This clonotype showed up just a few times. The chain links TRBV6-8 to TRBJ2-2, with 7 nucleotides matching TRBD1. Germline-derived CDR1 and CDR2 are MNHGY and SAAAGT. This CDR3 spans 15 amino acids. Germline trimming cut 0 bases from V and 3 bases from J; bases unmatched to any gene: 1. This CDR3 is CASSYSTGDTGELFF. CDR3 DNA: TGTGCCAGCAGTTACTCAACAGGGGACACCGGGGAGCTGTTTTTT.

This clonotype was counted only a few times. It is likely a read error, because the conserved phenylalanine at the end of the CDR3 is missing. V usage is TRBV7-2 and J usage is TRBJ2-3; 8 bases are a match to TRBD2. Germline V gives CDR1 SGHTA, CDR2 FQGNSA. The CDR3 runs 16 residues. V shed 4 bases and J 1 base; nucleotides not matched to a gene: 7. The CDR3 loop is CASSYLLAAGTDTQYL. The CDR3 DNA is TGTGCCAGCAGCTATTTACTAGCGGCCGGCACAGATACGCAGTATTTG.

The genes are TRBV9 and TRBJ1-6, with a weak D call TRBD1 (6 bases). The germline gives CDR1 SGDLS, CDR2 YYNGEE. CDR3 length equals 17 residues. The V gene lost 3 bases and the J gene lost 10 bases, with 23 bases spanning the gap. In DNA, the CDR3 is TGTGCCAGCAGCGGAGACCCTAGTGGGGGGGCGCGGTCACCCCTCCACTTT. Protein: CASSGDPSGGARSPLHF.

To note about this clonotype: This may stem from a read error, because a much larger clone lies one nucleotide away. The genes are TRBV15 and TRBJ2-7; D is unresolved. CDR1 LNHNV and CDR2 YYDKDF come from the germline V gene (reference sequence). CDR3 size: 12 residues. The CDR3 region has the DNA TGTGCCACCAGCAGTAGTTCCTACGAGCATTACTTC. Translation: CATSSSSYEHYF.

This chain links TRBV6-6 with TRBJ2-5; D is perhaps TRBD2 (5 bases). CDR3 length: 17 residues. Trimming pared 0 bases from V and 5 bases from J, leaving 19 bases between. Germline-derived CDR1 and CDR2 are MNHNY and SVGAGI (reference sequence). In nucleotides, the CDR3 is TGTGCCAGCAGTTACTCGATTCCAGGCGGGCAGCCGGAGACCCAGTACTTC. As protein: CASSYSIPGGQPETQYF.

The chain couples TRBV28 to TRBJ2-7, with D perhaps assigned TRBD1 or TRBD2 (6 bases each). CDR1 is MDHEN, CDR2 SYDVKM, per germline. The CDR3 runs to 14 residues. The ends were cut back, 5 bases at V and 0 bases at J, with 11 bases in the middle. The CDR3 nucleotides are TGTGCCAGCAGTCGAGGGGGGCTCTCCTACGAGCAGTACTTC. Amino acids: CASSRGGLSYEQYF.

This CDR3 is CSAIPSGPRGYGYTF. The CDR3 region has the DNA TGCAGTGCTATACCCTCGGGGCCACGTGGCTATGGCTACACCTTC. J is TRBJ1-2 and V is TRBV20-1; TRBD1 is a possible D gene (5 bases). Germline V CDR1 and CDR2: DFQATT, SNEGSKA (reference sequence). The V and J ends lost 4 bases and 4 bases respectively, with 19 bases between them. The CDR3 has 15 residues.

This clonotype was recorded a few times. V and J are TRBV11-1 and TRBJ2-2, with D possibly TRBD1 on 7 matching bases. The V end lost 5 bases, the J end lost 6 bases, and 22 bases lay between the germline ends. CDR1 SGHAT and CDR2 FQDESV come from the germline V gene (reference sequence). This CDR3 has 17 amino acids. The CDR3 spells CASSPRGGGIFAGELFF. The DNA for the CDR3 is TGTGCCAGCAGCCCCCGAGGAGGGGGCATCTTCGCCGGGGAGCTGTTTTTT.

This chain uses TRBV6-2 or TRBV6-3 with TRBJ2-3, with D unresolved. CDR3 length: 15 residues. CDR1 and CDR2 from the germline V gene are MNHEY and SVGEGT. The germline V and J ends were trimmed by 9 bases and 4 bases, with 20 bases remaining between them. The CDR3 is CASTLGGHGSDTQYF. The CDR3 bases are TGTGCCAGTACCCTCGGCGGCCATGGGTCAGATACGCAGTATTTT.

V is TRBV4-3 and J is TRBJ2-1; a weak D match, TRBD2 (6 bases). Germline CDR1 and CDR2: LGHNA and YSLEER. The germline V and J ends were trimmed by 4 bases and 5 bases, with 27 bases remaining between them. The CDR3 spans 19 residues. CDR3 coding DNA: TGCGCCAGCAGCCGCGACGAGGTCGGCGGTAGGGAGGAGCACAATGAGCAGTTCTTC. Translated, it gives CASSRDEVGGREEHNEQFF.

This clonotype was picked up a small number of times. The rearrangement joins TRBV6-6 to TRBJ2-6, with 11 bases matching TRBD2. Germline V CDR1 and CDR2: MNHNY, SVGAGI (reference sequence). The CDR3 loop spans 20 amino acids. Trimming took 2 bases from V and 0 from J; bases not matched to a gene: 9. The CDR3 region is CASSYLGTSGSGSGANVLTF. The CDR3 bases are TGTGCCAGCAGTTACCTCGGGACTAGCGGATCGGGCTCTGGGGCCAACGTCCTGACTTTC.

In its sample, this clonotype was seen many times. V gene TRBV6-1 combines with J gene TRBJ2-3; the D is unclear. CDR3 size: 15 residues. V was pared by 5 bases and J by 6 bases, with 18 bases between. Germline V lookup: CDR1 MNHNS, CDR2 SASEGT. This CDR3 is CASSSMGLHRDTQYF. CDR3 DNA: TGTGCCAGCAGTTCCATGGGCCTGCACCGTGATACGCAGTATTTT.

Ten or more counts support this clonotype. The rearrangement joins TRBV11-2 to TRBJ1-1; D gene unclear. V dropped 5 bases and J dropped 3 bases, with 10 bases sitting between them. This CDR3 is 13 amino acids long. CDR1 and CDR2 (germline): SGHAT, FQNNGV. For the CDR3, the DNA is TGTGCCAGCAGCCGACTGAGGGACACTGAAGCTTTCTTT. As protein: CASSRLRDTEAFF.

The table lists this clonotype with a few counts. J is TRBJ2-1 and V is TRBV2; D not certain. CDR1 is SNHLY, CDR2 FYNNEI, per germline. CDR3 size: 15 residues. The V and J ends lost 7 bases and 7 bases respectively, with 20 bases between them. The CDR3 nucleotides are TGTGCCAGCACCGGATCCGCCCGTACGCGGAATGAGCAGTTCTTC. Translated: CASTGSARTRNEQFF.

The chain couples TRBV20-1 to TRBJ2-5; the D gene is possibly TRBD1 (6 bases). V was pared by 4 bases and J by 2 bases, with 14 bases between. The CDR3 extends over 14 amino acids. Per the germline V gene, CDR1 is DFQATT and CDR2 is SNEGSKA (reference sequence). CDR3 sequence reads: CSANPQGLQETQYF. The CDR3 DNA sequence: TGCAGTGCTAACCCGCAGGGGTTACAAGAGACCCAGTACTTC.

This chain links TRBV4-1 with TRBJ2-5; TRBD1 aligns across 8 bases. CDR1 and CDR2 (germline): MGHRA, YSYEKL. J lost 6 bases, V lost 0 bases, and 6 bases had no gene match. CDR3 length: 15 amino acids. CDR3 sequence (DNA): TGCGCCAGCAGCCAAGATCAGGACAGGGATCAGACCCAGTACTTC. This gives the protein CASSQDQDRDQTQYF.

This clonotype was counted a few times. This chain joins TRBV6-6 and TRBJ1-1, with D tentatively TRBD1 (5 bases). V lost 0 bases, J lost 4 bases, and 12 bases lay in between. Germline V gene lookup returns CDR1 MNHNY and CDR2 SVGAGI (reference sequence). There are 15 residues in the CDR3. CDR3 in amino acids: CASSYSGDAPTEAFF. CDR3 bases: TGTGCCAGCAGTTACTCAGGGGACGCCCCCACTGAAGCTTTCTTT.

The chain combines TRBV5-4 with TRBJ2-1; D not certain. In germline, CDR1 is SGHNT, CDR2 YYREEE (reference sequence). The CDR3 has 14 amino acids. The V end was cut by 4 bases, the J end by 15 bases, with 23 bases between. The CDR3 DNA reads TGTGCCAGCAGCGACTCGCGAACACACAATGAGACGTTCTTC. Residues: CASSDSRTHNETFF.